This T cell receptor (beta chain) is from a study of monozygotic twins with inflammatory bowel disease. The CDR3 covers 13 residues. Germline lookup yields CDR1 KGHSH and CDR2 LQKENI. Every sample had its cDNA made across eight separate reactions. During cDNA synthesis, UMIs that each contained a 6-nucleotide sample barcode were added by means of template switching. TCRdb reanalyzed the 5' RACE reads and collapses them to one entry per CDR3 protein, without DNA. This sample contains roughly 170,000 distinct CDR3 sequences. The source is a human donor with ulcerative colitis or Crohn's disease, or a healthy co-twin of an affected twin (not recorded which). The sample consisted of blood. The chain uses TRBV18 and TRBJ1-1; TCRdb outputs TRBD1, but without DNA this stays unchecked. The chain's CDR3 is CASASGQSPEAFF.